Listed here are 24 T cell receptor beta chains from one sample, sequenced in a study of beta chain features in type 1 diabetes. Reverse transcribing all isolated RNA meant expressed TCRB transcripts were sequenced. The table came from immunoSEQ multiplex PCR; TCRdb's copy has only in-frame clones and leaves some out. The repertoire includes hundreds of thousands of clones, roughly a sixth of them detected once, and approximately 0.099% sits in the top ten. Sequencing used naive CD4+ T cells from blood. The source of these receptors is a man aged 18 to 30 in good health.

Only a few counts were recorded for this clone. This rearrangement joins TRBV28 to TRBJ2-7, with 13 positions matching TRBD2. With V trimmed by 5 bases and J by 4 bases, 8 bases remained unmatched. The CDR3 is made up of 16 amino acids. Germline assignment: CDR1 MDHEN and CDR2 SYDVKM. The CDR3 DNA follows: TGTGCCAGCAGTCTAACCGGGACTAGCGGGATTTACGAGCAGTACTTC. Translated: CASSLTGTSGIYEQYF.

The chain has TRBV4-1 and TRBJ2-7; 10 bases line up with TRBD1. The V gene end was trimmed by 4 bases and the J gene end by 0 bases; junction bases not matched to a gene: 3. From germline, CDR1 is MGHRA and CDR2 YSYEKL. The CDR3 is 15 amino acids. CDR3 amino acids: CASSRGQGVSYEQYF. The CDR3 DNA is TGCGCCAGCAGCCGAGGACAGGGGGTCTCCTACGAGCAGTACTTC.

This clone has only a few counts. Distinct nucleotide sequences in the sample also encode this CDR3. This chain uses TRBV9 with TRBJ2-3; 10 positions match TRBD2. The trim removed 2 bases at V and 0 bases at J, leaving 6 bases unmatched. The CDR3 runs 17 residues. Germline CDR1 SGDLS, CDR2 YYNGEE. In DNA form, the CDR3 reads TGTGCCAGCAGCGTCCCAGCGGGAGGGAGTAGCACAGATACGCAGTATTTT. Translated, it gives CASSVPAGGSSTDTQYF.

The gene calls are TRBV27 and TRBJ2-2, with 8 bases aligning to TRBD1. CDR1 and CDR2 from the germline V gene are MNHEY and SMNVEV (reference sequence). V lost 5 bases and J lost 5; bases outside the gene matches: 4. The CDR3 has 14 residues. The DNA for the CDR3 is TGTGCCAGCAGTGGCAGGGGGCAAACCGGGGAGCTGTTTTTT. This encodes CASSGRGQTGELFF.

This clone was counted only a few times. The V call is TRBV5-1, the J call TRBJ2-5; weak D call: TRBD1 (7 bases). This CDR3 contains 15 residues. V was trimmed by 4 bases and J by 5 bases, leaving 18 bases between them. Looked up from germline, CDR1 is SGHRS and CDR2 is YFSETQ. The DNA of the CDR3 is TGCGCCAGCAGCCCCACCCAGGGGGGTAAGGAGACCCAGTACTTC. This translates into CASSPTQGGKETQYF.

V gene TRBV7-2 combines with J gene TRBJ2-5, with TRBD2 matching over 10 bases. Germline V lookup: CDR1 SGHTA, CDR2 FQGNSA. This CDR3 has 16 residues. J was trimmed by 2 bases and V by 4 bases; bases with no gene match: 7. The CDR3 DNA sequence: TGTGCCAGCAGCTACGCGACGACTAGCGGGCAAGAGACCCAGTACTTC. The encoded protein is CASSYATTSGQETQYF. The full variable domain, completed using reference TRBV7-2 and TRBJ2-5, is GAGVSQSPSNKVTEKGKDVELRCDPISGHTALYWYRQSLGQGLEFLIYFQGNSAPDKSGLPSDRFSAERTGGSVSTLTIQRTQQEDSAVYLCASSYATTSGQETQYFGPGTRLLVL.

This clone was picked up a small number of times. The gene calls are TRBV28 and TRBJ1-5; 7 bases are a match to TRBD1. This CDR3 region has 13 residues. Germline loops: CDR1 MDHEN, CDR2 SYDVKM. Trimming cost V 6 bases and J 7 bases; bases outside gene matches: 6. The CDR3 loop reads CASRAGGVQPQHF. CDR3 bases: TGTGCCAGCAGGGCAGGGGGGGTGCAGCCCCAGCATTTT.

This clone was picked up a small number of times. This chain joins TRBV30 and TRBJ1-4, with D unresolved. Germline CDR1 GTSNPN, CDR2 SVGIG (reference sequence). The CDR3 is made up of 15 amino acids. The ends were cut back, 1 base at V and 6 bases at J, with 15 bases in the middle. This CDR3 reads CAWSGKGVGHEKLFF. The CDR3, as DNA: TGTGCCTGGAGTGGGAAAGGCGTTGGCCATGAAAAACTGTTTTTT.

This clone was counted a few times. The V gene is TRBV7-3, the J gene TRBJ2-5; TRBD1 is a possible D gene (5 bases). Germline CDR1 SGHTA, CDR2 FQGTGA. V was cut by 6 bases and J by 2 bases, with 13 bases left in between. This CDR3 has 14 residues. In DNA form, the CDR3 reads TGTGCCAGCAGGTTCCAGGGTGTACAAGAGACCCAGTACTTC. It translates to CASRFQGVQETQYF.

The J gene is TRBJ2-1, the V gene TRBV6-1, with 11 bases lining up with TRBD1. V trimming: 6 bases; J trimming: 7 bases; junction bases outside the gene matches: 8. This CDR3 contains 15 residues. Germline V gene data show CDR1 as MNHNS and CDR2 as SASEGT. CDR3 in amino acids: CASSQGTGGRNEQFF. CDR3 DNA sequence: TGTGCCAGCAGCCAAGGGACAGGGGGTAGGAATGAGCAGTTCTTC.

This chain joins TRBV7-9 and TRBJ1-1, with 9 bases that match TRBD1. Per germline, CDR1 SEHNR and CDR2 FQNEAQ (reference sequence). The CDR3 runs to 19 residues. The junction had 20 bases not matched to a gene; V was cut back by 5 bases and J by 4 bases. CDR3 loop: CASSRRTGDRKRMSTEAFF. The CDR3, as DNA: TGTGCCAGCAGCCGGAGGACAGGGGACCGAAAACGAATGAGCACTGAAGCTTTCTTT.

This sequence joins TRBV20-1 and TRBJ2-3; D may be TRBD1 (5 bases). Germline CDR1 and CDR2: DFQATT and SNEGSKA (reference sequence). The CDR3 is 9 residues long. The chain's CDR3 is CRDTDTQYF. The CDR3 nucleotides are TGCAGGGACACGGATACGCAGTATTTT.

This clone was detected only a few times. The chain joins TRBV28 to TRBJ1-2; 8 bases align to TRBD1. This CDR3 region has 13 residues. Germline V gene lookup returns CDR1 MDHEN and CDR2 SYDVKM. With V trimmed by 3 bases and J by 8 bases, 5 bases remained unmatched. In DNA, the CDR3 is TGTGCCAGCAGTTTCCCGGACAGGGAAGGCTACACCTTC. Its translation is CASSFPDREGYTF.

This clone was recorded a few times. V usage is TRBV28 and J usage is TRBJ2-1, with D maybe TRBD1 (6 bases). The germline V gene encodes CDR1 MDHEN and CDR2 SYDVKM. V was clipped by 6 bases and J by 1 base, with 22 bases between them. The CDR3 extends over 18 amino acids. The CDR3, as DNA: TGTGCCAGCAGCCAAAATCCCGGACAGCAGTCATCCTACAATGAGCAGTTCTTC. The encoded protein is CASSQNPGQQSSYNEQFF.

This clone was counted between two and nine times. The chain is built from TRBV2 and TRBJ1-2; D is undetermined. Trimming cost V 2 bases and J 7 bases, with 8 bases left between them. Per germline, CDR1 SNHLY and CDR2 FYNNEI. This CDR3 is 12 amino acids long. The CDR3 sequence: CASSERAAGYTF. Here the CDR3 DNA reads TGTGCCAGCAGTGAACGGGCGGCTGGCTACACCTTC. Supplemented by reference TRBV2 and TRBJ1-2, the full variable domain reads EPEVTQTPSHQVTQMGQEVILRCVPISNHLYFYWYRQILGQKVEFLVSFYNNEISEKSEIFDDQFSVERPDGSNFTLKIRSTKLEDSAMYFCASSERAAGYTFGSGTRLTVV.

This clone was observed many times. Other DNA sequences in the sample encode the same CDR3. The chain has TRBV7-3 and TRBJ2-3; D gene unclear. The germline gives CDR1 SGHTA, CDR2 FQGTGA. The V gene lost 2 bases and the J gene lost 6 bases, with 3 bases spanning the gap. There are 11 residues in the CDR3. CDR3 DNA sequence: TGTGCCAGCAGCTTATCTGATACGCAGTATTTT. This translates into CASSLSDTQYF.

J is TRBJ1-2 and V is TRBV2, with D possibly TRBD1 on 6 matching bases. Germline CDR1 SNHLY, CDR2 FYNNEI. This CDR3 comprises 14 residues. V was cut by 4 bases and J by 5 bases, with 14 bases left in between. CDR3 DNA: TGTGCCAGCAGTGTATGGCAGGGGATATATGGCTACACCTTC. As protein: CASSVWQGIYGYTF.

This clone was counted a few times. This chain joins TRBV18 and TRBJ1-5, with 7 positions matching TRBD1. The V and J ends lost 6 bases and 3 bases, in that order; junction bases with no gene match: 2. The germline gives CDR1 KGHSH, CDR2 LQKENI. This CDR3 has 13 amino acids. CDR3 DNA: TGTGCCAGCTCGGGACAGACCAATCAGCCCCAGCATTTT. Its translation is CASSGQTNQPQHF.

This clone was counted a few times. The genes are TRBV29-1 and TRBJ1-2, with D hard to call. Trimming left V 3 bases short and J 4 bases short, with 15 bases between. Germline CDR1 is SQVTM and CDR2 is ANQGSEA. The CDR3 totals 14 residues. CDR3 amino acids: CSVEAGFEGYGYTF. CDR3 in DNA: TGCAGCGTTGAGGCAGGTTTTGAGGGCTATGGCTACACCTTC.

DNA for the CDR3: TGTGCCAGCAGTGTACAGCGTCCCTACAATGAGCAGTTCTTC. Protein sequence: CASSVQRPYNEQFF. The gene calls are TRBV2 and TRBJ2-1; D remains ambiguous. The V end was cut by 4 bases, the J end by 2 bases, with 9 bases between. CDR3 length: 14 residues. The germline V gene has CDR1 SNHLY and CDR2 FYNNEI.

The chain links TRBV6-5 to TRBJ1-1; D ambiguous. Germline assignment: CDR1 MNHEY and CDR2 SVGAGI. V was trimmed by 0 bases and J by 1 base, leaving 12 bases between them. CDR3 length: 16 amino acids. In DNA, the CDR3 is TGTGCCAGCAGTTACTCGATAGGGAGGGCGAACACTGAAGCTTTCTTT. It translates to CASSYSIGRANTEAFF.

The chain employs TRBV6-6 and TRBJ2-7, with 8 bases fitting TRBD2. CDR1 is MNHNY and CDR2 is SVGAGI in the germline V gene (reference sequence). V dropped 5 bases and J dropped 4; count of bases not matched to a gene: 4. The CDR3 length is 13 residues. Here the CDR3 DNA reads TGTGCCAGCAGTCCGGGACTAGGTTACGAGCAGTACTTC. Translated: CASSPGLGYEQYF.

The chain links TRBV7-9 to TRBJ1-2; D is uncertain. The CDR3 runs 15 residues. The germline gives CDR1 SEHNR, CDR2 FQNEAQ (reference sequence). V dropped 3 bases and J dropped 3 bases, with 14 bases sitting between them. This CDR3 reads CASSFGTSLDYGYTF. The CDR3 DNA is TGTGCCAGCAGCTTCGGCACCAGTTTGGACTATGGCTACACCTTC.

The genes are TRBV5-6 and TRBJ1-1; 8 bases fit TRBD1. V shed 0 bases, J shed 5 bases, and the junction held 6 bases outside the gene matches. Germline V gene lookup returns CDR1 SGHDT and CDR2 YYEEEE. This CDR3 has 15 residues. The CDR3 protein is CASSLAKQGATEAFF. Here the CDR3 DNA reads TGTGCCAGCAGCTTGGCCAAGCAGGGGGCGACTGAAGCTTTCTTT.